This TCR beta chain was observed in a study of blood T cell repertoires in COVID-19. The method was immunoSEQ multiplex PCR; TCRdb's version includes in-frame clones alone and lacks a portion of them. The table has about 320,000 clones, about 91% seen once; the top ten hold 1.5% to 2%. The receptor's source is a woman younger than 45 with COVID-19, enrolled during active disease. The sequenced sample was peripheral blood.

The CDR3 bases are TGTGCCAGTAGTACCATCGGACAGGGACCCTACAATGAGCAGTTCTTC. This encodes CASSTIGQGPYNEQFF. The J gene is TRBJ2-1, the V gene TRBV19; 8 bases are shared with TRBD1. Germline values: CDR1 LNHDA, CDR2 SQIVND (reference sequence). The CDR3 consists of 16 residues. Trimming cost V 4 bases and J 2 bases; bases outside gene matches: 7. The full variable domain, rest sourced from reference TRBV19 and TRBJ2-1, is DGGITQSPKYLFRKEGQNVTLSCEQNLNHDAMYWYRQDPGQGLRLIYYSQIVNDFQKGDIAEGYSVSREKKESFPLTVTSAQKNPTAFYLCASSTIGQGPYNEQFFGPGTRLTVL.